This T cell receptor beta chain was recorded in a study of beta chain features in type 1 diabetes. Study observations and caveats: More deletions and fewer insertions at VDJ junctions were found in patients with type 1 diabetes. A potential influence of HLA type upon TCRB rearrangement remained unresolved herein.

The CDR3 length is 15 residues. V was clipped by 7 bases and J by 1 base; unmatched bases: 7. Germline loops: CDR1 ENHRY, CDR2 SYGVKD. The sequenced template was cDNA made from the entire isolated RNA. On average, stem cell-like memory T cell samples had about a million reads. The method was immunoSEQ multiplex PCR; TCRdb's version includes in-frame clones alone and lacks a portion of them. Of tens of thousands of clones in the sample, roughly 30% are singletons; the top ten hold about 0.48%. A single heparinised blood sample, averaging roughly 110 mL, was obtained per donor. Notes on this clone: Its specificity is unknown.

The chain joins TRBV10-3 to TRBJ2-3, with 8 nucleotides matching TRBD2. This TCR was sampled from a woman under 30 in good health. The sequenced sample consisted of stem cell memory CD4+ T cells from blood. In DNA, the CDR3 is TGTGCCATCACTGACGGAGCGGGGGGCACAGATACGCAGTATTTT. It is translated as CAITDGAGGTDTQYF.